The TCR beta chain under discussion was sequenced for a study of blood T cell repertoires in COVID-19. Overall study: The origin of the acute and convalescent COVID-19 samples was the United States, Italy and Spain. In each case, the material was cDNA or gDNA derived from T cells, B-cell-depleted T cells, or PBMCs.

Per the authors' pipeline: Reference gene primer amplification in the assay estimated nucleated cell counts. Sequencing used immunoSEQ multiplex PCR; TCRdb keeps in-frame clones, though not all of them. D and trimming come from the DNA, and the V and J calls and clone size come from that table. The sample records around 78,000 clones, about 92% being singletons. Source material: peripheral blood. The TCR comes from a woman between 45 and 65 years old in a cohort sampled during active COVID-19.

CDR3 loop: CASSHRGRAGDEQFF. CDR3 DNA sequence: TGTGCCAGCAGCCACCGAGGGAGGGCCGGGGATGAGCAGTTCTTC. The chain joins TRBV7-9 to TRBJ2-1, with 7 bases lining up with TRBD2. This CDR3 comprises 15 residues. Germline-derived CDR1 and CDR2 are SEHNR and FQNEAQ (reference sequence). J gave up 8 bases and V 5 bases, and 12 bases lay outside the gene matches.